The 4 T cell receptor beta chains reported below all come from one sample, sequenced in a study of T cells after yellow fever vaccination. TCRdb reprocessed the 5' RACE reads via MiXCR and lists one record per CDR3 protein. The sample has about 210,000 distinct CDR3 sequences, 3% to 4% seen once. The source material was CD4+ T cells sorted from PBMCs, sampled 10 days after the yellow fever booster vaccination. The receptor set was obtained from a man between 18 and 35 years old who received the YFV17D yellow fever vaccine.

In this sample, this clonotype turned up a few times. The rearrangement uses TRBV12-3 or TRBV12-4 and TRBJ1-1, with 9 bases aligning to TRBD1. J gave up 9 bases and V 7 bases, and 6 bases lay outside the gene matches. This CDR3 spans 12 amino acids. CDR3 loop: CASTGQGTKAFF. As DNA, the CDR3 is TGTGCCAGCACAGGACAGGGGACCAAAGCTTTCTTT.

This clonotype was detected only a few times. The V and J genes are TRBV12-3 or TRBV12-4 and TRBJ2-7; TRBD2 is a possible D gene (5 bases). The CDR3 is made up of 14 amino acids. The V and J ends lost 0 bases and 3 bases respectively, with 9 bases between them. As DNA, the CDR3 is TGTGCCAGCAGTTTAGCGCTACGGGGCTACGAGCAGTACTTC. Residues: CASSLALRGYEQYF.

This clonotype was seen more than once but under ten times. This chain connects TRBV13 to TRBJ2-3; the D is unclear. Germline assignment: CDR1 PRHDT and CDR2 FYEKMQ (reference sequence). This CDR3 spans 14 amino acids. V was clipped by 4 bases and J by 0 bases, with 8 bases between them. The CDR3 is CASSSPPSTDTQYF. The CDR3 coding sequence is TGTGCCAGCAGCTCCCCTCCTAGCACAGATACGCAGTATTTT.

The V call is TRBV30, the J call TRBJ2-1, with 8 bases lining up with TRBD1. The CDR3 loop spans 13 amino acids. V lost 1 base to trimming and J lost 10 bases; unmatched junction nucleotides: 6. Germline CDR1 GTSNPN, CDR2 SVGIG (reference sequence). The CDR3 region is CAWSGQGAFEQFF. In DNA, the CDR3 is TGTGCCTGGAGTGGGCAGGGGGCTTTCGAGCAGTTCTTC.